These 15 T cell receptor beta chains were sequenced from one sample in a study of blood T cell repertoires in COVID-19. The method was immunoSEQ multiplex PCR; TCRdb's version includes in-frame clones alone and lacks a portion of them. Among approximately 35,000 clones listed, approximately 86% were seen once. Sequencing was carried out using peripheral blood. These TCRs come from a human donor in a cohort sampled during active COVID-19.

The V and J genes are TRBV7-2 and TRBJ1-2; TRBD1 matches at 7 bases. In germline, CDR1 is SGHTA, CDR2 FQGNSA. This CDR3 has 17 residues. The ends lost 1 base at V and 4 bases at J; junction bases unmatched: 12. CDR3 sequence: CASSLVSLRQGGYGYTF. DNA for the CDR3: TGTGCCAGCAGCTTAGTTTCCTTACGACAGGGCGGCTATGGCTACACCTTC. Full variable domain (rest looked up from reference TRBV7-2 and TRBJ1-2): GAGVSQSPSNKVTEKGKDVELRCDPISGHTALYWYRQSLGQGLEFLIYFQGNSAPDKSGLPSDRFSAERTGGSVSTLTIQRTQQEDSAVYLCASSLVSLRQGGYGYTFGSGTRLTVV.

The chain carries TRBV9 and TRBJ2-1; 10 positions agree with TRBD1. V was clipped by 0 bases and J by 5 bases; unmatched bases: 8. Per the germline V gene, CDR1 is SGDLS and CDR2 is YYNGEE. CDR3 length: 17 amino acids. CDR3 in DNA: TGTGCCAGCAGCGTAGACCCGGACAGGGGGTTACACAATGAGCAGTTCTTC. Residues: CASSVDPDRGLHNEQFF. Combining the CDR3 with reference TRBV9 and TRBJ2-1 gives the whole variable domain DSGVTQTPKHLITATGQRVTLRCSPRSGDLSVYWYQQSLDQGLQFLIQYYNGEERAKGNILERFSAQQFPDLHSELNLSSLELGDSALYFCASSVDPDRGLHNEQFFGPGTRLTVL.

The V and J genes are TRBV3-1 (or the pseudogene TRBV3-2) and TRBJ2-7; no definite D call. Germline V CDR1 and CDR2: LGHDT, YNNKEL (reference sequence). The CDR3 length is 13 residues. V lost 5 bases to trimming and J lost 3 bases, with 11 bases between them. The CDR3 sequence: CASSLDTVYEQYF. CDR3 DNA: TGTGCCAGCAGCTTAGACACCGTCTACGAGCAGTACTTC.

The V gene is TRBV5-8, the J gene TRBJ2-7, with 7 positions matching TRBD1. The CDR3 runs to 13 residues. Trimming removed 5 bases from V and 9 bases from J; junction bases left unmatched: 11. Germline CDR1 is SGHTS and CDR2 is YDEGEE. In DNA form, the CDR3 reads TGTGCCAGCAGGCCTGACAGGGTCTCTCCGCAGTACTTC. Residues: CASRPDRVSPQYF. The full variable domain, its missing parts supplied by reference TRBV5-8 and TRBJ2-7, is EAGVTQSPTHLIKTRGQQATLRCSPISGHTSVYWYQQALGLGLQFLLWYDEGEERNRGNFPPRFSGRQFPNYSSELNVNALELEDSALYLCASRPDRVSPQYFGPGTRLTVT.

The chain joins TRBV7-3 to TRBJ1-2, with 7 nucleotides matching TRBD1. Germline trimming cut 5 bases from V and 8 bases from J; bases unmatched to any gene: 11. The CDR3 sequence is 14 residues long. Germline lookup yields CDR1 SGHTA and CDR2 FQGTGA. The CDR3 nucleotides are TGTGCCAGCAGCCCATCGGACAGGCCAGTCGGCTACACCTTC. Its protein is CASSPSDRPVGYTF.

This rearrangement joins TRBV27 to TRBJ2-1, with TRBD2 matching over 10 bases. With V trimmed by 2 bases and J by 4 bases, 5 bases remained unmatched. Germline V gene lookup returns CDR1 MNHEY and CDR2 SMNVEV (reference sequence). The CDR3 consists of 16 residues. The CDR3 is CASSLTLAGTYNEQFF. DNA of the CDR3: TGTGCCAGCAGTTTAACACTAGCGGGAACTTACAATGAGCAGTTCTTC.

In DNA, the CDR3 is TGTGCCAGCAGCCAAGAAATCCCCGGTGTTCAAACCGGGGAGCTGTTTTTT. Amino acid sequence: CASSQEIPGVQTGELFF. The V call is TRBV3-1 (or the pseudogene TRBV3-2), the J call TRBJ2-2; no firm D call. The germline CDR1 and CDR2 sequences are LGHDT and YNNKEL (reference sequence). Trimming removed 0 bases at V and 5 bases at J, with 16 bases between. The CDR3 is made up of 17 amino acids.

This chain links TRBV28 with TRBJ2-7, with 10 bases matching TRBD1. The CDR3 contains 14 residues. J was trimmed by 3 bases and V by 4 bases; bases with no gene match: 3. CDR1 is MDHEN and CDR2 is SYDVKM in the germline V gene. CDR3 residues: CASSWDRGDYEQYF. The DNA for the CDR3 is TGTGCCAGCAGTTGGGACAGGGGAGACTACGAGCAGTACTTC.

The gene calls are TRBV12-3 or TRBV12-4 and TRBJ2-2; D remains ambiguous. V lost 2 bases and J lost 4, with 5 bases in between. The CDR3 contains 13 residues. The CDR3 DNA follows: TGTGCCAGCAGTTTAACACCCACCGGGGAGCTGTTTTTT. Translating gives CASSLTPTGELFF.

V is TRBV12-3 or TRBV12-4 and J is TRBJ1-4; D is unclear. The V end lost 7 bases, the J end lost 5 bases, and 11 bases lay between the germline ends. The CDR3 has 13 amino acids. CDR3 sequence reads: CASTREQNEKLFF. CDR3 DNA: TGTGCCAGCACGAGGGAACAGAATGAAAAACTGTTTTTT.

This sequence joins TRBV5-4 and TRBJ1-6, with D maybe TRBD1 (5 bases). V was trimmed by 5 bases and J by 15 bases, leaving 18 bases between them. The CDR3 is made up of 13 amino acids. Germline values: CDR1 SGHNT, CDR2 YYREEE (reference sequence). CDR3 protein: CASSRDLQGLLHF. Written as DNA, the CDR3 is TGTGCCAGCAGTCGGGACCTTCAGGGACTCCTCCACTTT.

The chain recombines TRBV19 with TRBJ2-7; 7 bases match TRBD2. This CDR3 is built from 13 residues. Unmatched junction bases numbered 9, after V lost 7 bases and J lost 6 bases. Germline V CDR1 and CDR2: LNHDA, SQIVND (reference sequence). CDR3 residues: CASTPRGGREQYF. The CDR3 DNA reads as TGTGCCAGTACCCCACGCGGGGGTCGCGAGCAGTACTTC.

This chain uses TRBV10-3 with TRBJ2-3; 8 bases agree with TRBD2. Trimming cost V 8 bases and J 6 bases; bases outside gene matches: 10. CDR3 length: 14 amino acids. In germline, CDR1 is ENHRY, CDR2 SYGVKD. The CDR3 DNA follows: TGTGCCATCGATCGGGGGGGTGCGGGGGATACGCAGTATTTT. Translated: CAIDRGGAGDTQYF.

The CDR3 DNA is TGTGCCAGCAGCCACACGGGACAGATGAACACTGAAGCTTTCTTT. As protein: CASSHTGQMNTEAFF. This rearrangement joins TRBV3-1 (or the pseudogene TRBV3-2) to TRBJ1-1; TRBD1 matches at 7 bases. Looked up from germline, CDR1 is LGHDT and CDR2 is YNNKEL (reference sequence). CDR3 size: 15 residues. The junction had 4 bases not matched to a gene; V was cut back by 3 bases and J by 0 bases.

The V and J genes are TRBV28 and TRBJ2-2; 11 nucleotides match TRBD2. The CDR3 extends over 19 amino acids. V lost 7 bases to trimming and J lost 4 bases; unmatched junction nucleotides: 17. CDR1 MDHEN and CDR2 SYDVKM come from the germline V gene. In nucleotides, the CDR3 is TGTGCCAGCACTACGGCGGGGGAGACTAGCGGGACCCTCACCGGGGAGCTGTTTTTT. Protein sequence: CASTTAGETSGTLTGELFF.